These 15 T cell receptor beta chains share one sample of origin, sequenced in a study of control samples from healthy donors and cancer patients (TCRdb year 2020). Receptor amplification or capture employed the immunoSEQ multiplex PCR assay. Imported from immuneACCESS, the table was reduced by TCRdb to in-frame sequences with V and J called. These copies leave out some clones; in studies compared against another copy, an unresolved V gene accounts for under half, and the cause of the remainder is not known. The sample profile shows around 52,000 clones; 80% to 95% of them were found once. Roughly 0.91% of the sample rests with the top ten. Material: PBMCs. These receptors all stem from a man aged 25-40 years with colorectal cancer.

This clone showed up just once. V and J are TRBV6-5 and TRBJ1-1; a weak D match, TRBD1 (6 bases). CDR1 is MNHEY and CDR2 is SVGAGI in the germline V gene. The ends were cut back, 0 bases at V and 5 bases at J, with 13 bases in the middle. CDR3 size: 15 residues. CDR3 residues: CASSYSRGAETEAFF. The CDR3 nucleotides read TGTGCCAGCAGTTACTCGAGGGGGGCAGAGACTGAAGCTTTCTTT.

This chain joins TRBV24-1 and TRBJ2-1, with D perhaps matching TRBD1 (6 bases). Germline V gene data show CDR1 as KGHDR and CDR2 as SFDVKD. The length of the CDR3 is 13 residues. Trimming pared 3 bases from V and 7 bases from J, leaving 9 bases between. Written as DNA, the CDR3 is TGTGCCACCAGTGATATCGACAGGAATGAGCAGTTCTTC. It translates to CATSDIDRNEQFF.

V gene TRBV4-3 combines with J gene TRBJ1-2, with D possibly TRBD1 on 5 matching bases. Per the germline V gene, CDR1 is LGHNA and CDR2 is YSLEER. The CDR3 spans 16 residues. V was clipped by 1 base and J by 4 bases, with 16 bases between them. This chain's CDR3 is CASSQGEISGAYGYTF. Written as DNA, the CDR3 is TGCGCCAGCAGCCAAGGGGAAATCAGTGGGGCCTATGGCTACACCTTC.

The chain combines TRBV5-1 with TRBJ2-1; no clear D gene. Per the germline V gene, CDR1 is SGHRS and CDR2 is YFSETQ. V was clipped by 0 bases and J by 0 bases, with 7 bases between them. The CDR3 is 15 residues long. CDR3 in DNA: TGCGCCAGCAGCTTGGGACCGAGCTCCTACAATGAGCAGTTCTTC. Amino acids: CASSLGPSSYNEQFF.

The chain employs TRBV5-4 and TRBJ2-5; TRBD2 is a possible D gene (5 bases). The ends were cut back, 0 bases at V and 4 bases at J, with 7 bases in the middle. This CDR3 spans 13 amino acids. Per germline, CDR1 SGHNT and CDR2 YYREEE (reference sequence). The CDR3 sequence is CASSLVGRETQYF. The CDR3 DNA reads TGTGCCAGCAGCTTGGTAGGGAGAGAGACCCAGTACTTC.

This chain joins TRBV30 and TRBJ1-3; 8 bases match TRBD1. This CDR3 is 17 amino acids long. CDR1 is GTSNPN, CDR2 SVGIG, per germline (reference sequence). The J segment lost 0 bases and the V segment lost 0 bases, leaving 7 bases of the junction unmatched. The CDR3 loop reads CAWSVQGQVSSGNTIYF. CDR3 sequence (DNA): TGTGCCTGGAGTGTACAGGGACAGGTCAGCTCTGGAAACACCATATATTTT.

V usage is TRBV5-5 and J usage is TRBJ1-3, with TRBD1 as a possible D gene (6 bases). The germline gives CDR1 SGHKS, CDR2 YYEKEE (reference sequence). V dropped 4 bases and J dropped 4 bases, with 15 bases sitting between them. CDR3 length: 15 amino acids. CDR3 nucleotide sequence: TGTGCCAGCAGCAAGGGGGGCTTAGACGGAAACACCATATATTTT. Amino acid sequence: CASSKGGLDGNTIYF.

J is TRBJ2-3 and V is TRBV11-2; maybe TRBD1 (5 bases). V lost 1 base and J 0 bases, leaving 8 bases between the germline ends. The CDR3 is 15 amino acids. Germline-derived CDR1 and CDR2 are SGHAT and FQNNGV. The CDR3, as DNA: TGTGCCAGCAGCTTAGGGACACCTAGCACAGATACGCAGTATTTT. It yields the protein CASSLGTPSTDTQYF. The variable domain in full, completed from reference TRBV11-2 and TRBJ2-3, reads EAGVAQSPRYKIIEKRQSVAFWCNPISGHATLYWYQQILGQGPKLLIQFQNNGVVDDSQLPKDRFSAERLKGVDSTLKIQPAKLEDSAVYLCASSLGTPSTDTQYFGPGTRLTVL.

The CDR3 DNA follows: TGCGCCAGCAGCCAAGGGCTTTGGGCCAGGGGTGGCTACACCTTC. Residues: CASSQGLWARGGYTF. V and J are TRBV4-1 and TRBJ1-2; a weak D match, TRBD1 (6 bases). The CDR3 length is 15 residues. CDR1 is MGHRA and CDR2 is YSYEKL in the germline V gene. Trimming shortened V by 1 base and J by 7 bases, and 16 bases separated the two germline ends.

The rearrangement links TRBV21-1 to TRBJ2-2; the D call TRBD2 from the table was never checked on the DNA. TRBV21-1 is a pseudogene locus. CDR3 length: 16 amino acids. This CDR3 reads CASTPTGDPNTGELFF. The CDR3 region has the DNA TGTGCCAGCACCCCGACGGGGGACCCGAACACCGGGGAGCTGTTTTTT.

V gene TRBV7-9 combines with J gene TRBJ2-2; D not resolved. This CDR3 comprises 17 residues. Germline V gene data show CDR1 as SEHNR and CDR2 as FQNEAQ (reference sequence). V was cut by 1 base and J by 5 bases, with 17 bases left in between. CDR3 nucleotides: TGTGCCAGCAGCTTAGATATGTGGGGATCCTCTACCGGGGAGCTGTTTTTT. The encoded protein is CASSLDMWGSSTGELFF. Variable domain in full (rest from reference TRBV7-9 and TRBJ2-2): DTGVSQNPRHKITKRGQNVTFRCDPISEHNRLYWYRQTLGQGPEFLTYFQNEAQLEKSRLLSDRFSAERPKGSFSTLEIQRTEQGDSAMYLCASSLDMWGSSTGELFFGEGSRLTVL.

This chain joins TRBV6-2 or TRBV6-3 and TRBJ2-1, with unresolved D. CDR3 size: 13 residues. Trimming pared 0 bases from V and 4 bases from J, leaving 4 bases between. CDR1 is MNHEY and CDR2 is SVGEGT in the germline V gene. This CDR3 reads CASSYSRYNEQFF. The CDR3 DNA reads as TGTGCCAGCAGTTACTCGAGGTACAATGAGCAGTTCTTC.

The chain joins TRBV29-1 to TRBJ2-7, with D possibly matching TRBD2 (7 bases). V was cut by 6 bases and J by 1 base, with 16 bases left in between. This CDR3 region has 14 residues. Germline V gene sequence: CDR1 SQVTM, CDR2 ANQGSEA. The DNA of the CDR3 is TGCAGCGTAGCCGGGGGAGGGACATCCTACGAGCAGTACTTC. Its translation is CSVAGGGTSYEQYF.

The chain employs TRBV6-4 and TRBJ1-6, with D perhaps matching TRBD1 (5 bases). Germline values: CDR1 MRHNA, CDR2 SNTAGT. V gave up 0 bases and J gave up 9 bases, with 18 bases separating them. The CDR3 totals 17 residues. The CDR3 nucleotides are TGTGCCAGCAGTGACTCCAGGGACGAGCGGTGTAGTTCACCCCTCCACTTT. It encodes CASSDSRDERCSSPLHF.

The chain has TRBV4-1 and TRBJ1-3, with D hard to call. V dropped 0 bases and J dropped 8 bases, with 8 bases sitting between them. CDR1 MGHRA and CDR2 YSYEKL come from the germline V gene. The CDR3 spans 13 residues. The CDR3 reads CASSQDSGDTIYF. Here the CDR3 DNA reads TGCGCCAGCAGCCAAGACTCCGGGGACACCATATATTTT.